This TCR beta chain was retrieved from a study of blood T cell repertoires in COVID-19. Study at large: Acute and convalescent COVID-19 specimens originated in the United States, Italy and Spain.

To note about this clone: A read error may produce the germline difference seen at one junction end.

Assay used: immunoSEQ multiplex PCR; TCRdb lists only in-frame clones, some missing. The data hold some 250,000 clones, with under 90% observed a single time. This CDR3 is 14 amino acids long. CDR1 is MNHEY and CDR2 is SVGAGI in the germline V gene. The sample consisted of peripheral blood. V and J are TRBV6-5 and TRBJ1-5; D ambiguous. This TCR derives from a woman aged 18-30 years with acute or convalescent COVID-19. CDR3 loop: CATARTHSNSRMNF. CDR3 coding DNA: TGTGCCACTGCCCGTACCCATAGCAACTCCAGAATGAATTTT.